This passage covers 8 T cell receptor beta chains from one sample sequenced in a study of blood T cells in healthy people across ages. A J-beta primer mix and a sample-barcoded 5' primer were used in a second PCR of roughly 6 to 12 cycles. TCRdb reprocessed the 5' RACE reads with MiXCR, giving one entry per CDR3 protein. The sample lists about 600,000 distinct CDR3 sequences, around 48% seen once, with 20% to 25% in the top ten. Sequenced input: blood. All receptors come from an elderly man in good health.

This chain links TRBV11-3 with TRBJ2-6; 10 nucleotides line up with TRBD2. V gave up 7 bases and J gave up 0 bases; unmatched junction bases: 6. The CDR3 has 17 amino acids. Germline V lookup: CDR1 SGHNT, CDR2 YENEEA. The CDR3 reads CASTGLAVLSGANVLTF. Written as DNA, the CDR3 is TGTGCCAGCACCGGACTAGCGGTACTCTCTGGGGCCAACGTCCTGACTTTC.

The V gene is TRBV7-2, the J gene TRBJ1-4, with 9 bases matching TRBD1. The CDR3 covers 17 residues. J gave up 3 bases and V 5 bases, and 10 bases lay outside the gene matches. CDR1 SGHTA and CDR2 FQGNSA come from the germline V gene. The CDR3 here is CASSAGQGRVANEKLFF. The CDR3 DNA reads TGTGCCAGCAGCGCCGGACAGGGGCGGGTAGCTAATGAAAAACTGTTTTTT.

V usage is TRBV6-2 or TRBV6-3 and J usage is TRBJ1-1; D not resolved. This CDR3 region has 16 residues. V was cut by 3 bases and J by 3 bases, with 17 bases left in between. The germline V gene encodes CDR1 MNHEY and CDR2 SVGEGT. CDR3 residues: CASSYRHSGGYTEAFF. DNA of the CDR3: TGTGCCAGCAGTTATCGACACTCTGGAGGGTACACTGAAGCTTTCTTT.

As for this clonotype: A junction boundary mismatches the germline segment, possibly from a read error. The CDR3 DNA is TGCGCCAGCAGCCAAGAATGGGCGGGGGCGCGTGGCCACACCTTC. It encodes CASSQEWAGARGHTF. This sequence joins TRBV4-3 and TRBJ1-2; a weak D match, TRBD1 (6 bases). Per germline, CDR1 LGHNA and CDR2 YSLEER. CDR3 size: 15 residues.

The chain is built from TRBV15 and TRBJ1-2; D not certain. The CDR3 is 15 amino acids. Germline V gene data show CDR1 as LNHNV and CDR2 as YYDKDF (reference sequence). V gave up 0 bases and J gave up 6 bases, with 14 bases separating them. CDR3 nucleotide sequence: TGTGCCACCAGCAGAGATCAGCCCCCACTGGATGGCTACACCTTC. Protein product: CATSRDQPPLDGYTF.

In its sample, this clonotype was seen a few times. V is TRBV5-1 and J is TRBJ2-3; no clear D gene. Trimming took off 3 bases at V and 1 base at J, with 9 bases between the two ends. The CDR3 is 14 amino acids. Per the germline V gene, CDR1 is SGHRS and CDR2 is YFSETQ. The CDR3 reads CASSSRPGTDTQYF. The DNA of the CDR3 is TGCGCCAGCAGCTCCCGGCCCGGCACAGATACGCAGTATTTT. The variable domain in full, with the rest retrieved from reference TRBV5-1 and TRBJ2-3, is KAGVTQTPRYLIKTRGQQVTLSCSPISGHRSVSWYQQTPGQGLQFLFEYFSETQRNKGNFPGRFSGRQFSNSRSEMNVSTLELGDSALYLCASSSRPGTDTQYFGPGTRLTVL.

CDR3 sequence: CASSLGAGGGTDTQYF. The CDR3 region has the DNA TGTGCCAGCAGCTTAGGAGCGGGAGGGGGCACAGATACGCAGTATTTT. The chain uses TRBV7-2 and TRBJ2-3; 10 bases align to TRBD2. V trimming: 1 base; J trimming: 1 base; junction bases outside the gene matches: 2. CDR1 is SGHTA and CDR2 is FQGNSA in the germline V gene. The CDR3 extends over 16 amino acids.

V gene TRBV6-6 combines with J gene TRBJ1-4; no clear D gene. Trimming removed 6 bases at V and 8 bases at J, with 16 bases between. Germline V gives CDR1 MNHNY, CDR2 SVGAGI (reference sequence). The length of the CDR3 is 14 residues. The CDR3 protein is CASSPGIGGEKLFF. The DNA of the CDR3 is TGTGCCAGCAGCCCGGGAATCGGAGGCGAAAAACTGTTTTTT.